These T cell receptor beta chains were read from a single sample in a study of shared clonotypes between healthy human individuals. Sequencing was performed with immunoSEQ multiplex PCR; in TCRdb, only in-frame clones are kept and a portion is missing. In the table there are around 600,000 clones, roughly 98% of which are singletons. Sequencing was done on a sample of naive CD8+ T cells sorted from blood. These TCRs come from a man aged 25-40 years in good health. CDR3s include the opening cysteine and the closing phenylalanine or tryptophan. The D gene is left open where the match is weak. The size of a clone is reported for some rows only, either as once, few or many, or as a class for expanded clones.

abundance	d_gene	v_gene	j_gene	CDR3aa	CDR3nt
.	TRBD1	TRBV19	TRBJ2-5	CASSKRTGGSQETQYF	TGTGCCAGTAGTAAACGGACAGGTGGGAGCCAAGAGACCCAGTACTTC
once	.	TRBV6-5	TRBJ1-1	CASSFSPGTEAFF	TGTGCCAGCAGCTTCTCACCCGGGACTGAAGCTTTCTTT
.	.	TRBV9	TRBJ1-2	CASSVTLQGDYGYTF	TGTGCCAGCAGCGTAACCCTACAGGGTGACTATGGCTACACCTTC
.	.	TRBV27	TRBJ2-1	CASSSHSSYNEQFF	TGTGCCAGCAGTTCCCATAGCTCCTACAATGAGCAGTTCTTC
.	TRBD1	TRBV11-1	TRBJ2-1	CASSLYTGDNEQFF	TGTGCCAGCAGCTTGTATACAGGGGACAATGAGCAGTTCTTC
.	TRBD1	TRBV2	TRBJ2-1	CASSEGQYSEFF	TGTGCCAGCAGTGAGGGACAGTATTCGGAGTTCTTC
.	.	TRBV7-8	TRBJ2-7	CASSPPLREFSYEQYF	TGTGCCAGCAGCCCCCCTCTTCGGGAGTTTTCCTACGAGCAGTACTTC
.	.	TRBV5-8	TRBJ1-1	CASSFLVLTEAFF	TGTGCCAGCAGCTTTTTGGTTCTTACTGAAGCTTTCTTT
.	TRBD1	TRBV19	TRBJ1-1	CASSPTQTQGDTEAFF	TGTGCCAGTAGCCCTACCCAAACACAGGGGGACACTGAAGCTTTCTTT
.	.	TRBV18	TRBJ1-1	CASSPPRGRAEAFF	TGTGCCAGCTCACCACCCAGGGGTAGGGCTGAAGCTTTCTTT
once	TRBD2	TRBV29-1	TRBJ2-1	CSVAGLPGGAYNEQFF	TGCAGCGTTGCCGGCCTGCCCGGGGGGGCCTACAATGAGCAGTTCTTC
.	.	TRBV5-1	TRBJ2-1	CASSGNRDSYNEQFF	TGCGCCAGCAGCGGCAACAGGGACTCCTACAATGAGCAGTTCTTC
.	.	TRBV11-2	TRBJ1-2	CASSHPGDPAGYGYTF	TGTGCCAGCAGCCACCCCGGGGACCCTGCGGGCTATGGCTACACCTTC
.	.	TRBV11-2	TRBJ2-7	CASSFPDRPYEQYF	TGTGCCAGCAGCTTCCCGGACAGACCTTACGAGCAGTACTTC
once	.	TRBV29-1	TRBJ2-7	CSAEDGLGYEQYF	TGCAGCGCAGAAGACGGCCTCGGATACGAGCAGTACTTC
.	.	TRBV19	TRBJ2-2	CASSYREPNTGELFF	TGTGCCAGTAGTTACCGGGAGCCGAACACCGGGGAGCTGTTTTTT
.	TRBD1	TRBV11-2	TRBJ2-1	CASSSTRDSSYNEQFF	TGTGCCAGCAGCTCGACCCGGGACAGCTCCTACAATGAGCAGTTCTTC
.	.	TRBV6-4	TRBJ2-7	CASSPGGARNEQYF	TGTGCCAGCAGCCCTGGGGGGGCTAGGAACGAGCAGTACTTC
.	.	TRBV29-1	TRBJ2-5	CSVEAGSGSQYF	TGCAGCGTTGAGGCAGGGTCAGGGTCCCAGTACTTC
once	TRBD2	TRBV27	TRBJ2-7	CASRPLAGGSYEQYF	TGTGCCAGCAGACCCCTAGCGGGAGGATCCTACGAGCAGTACTTC
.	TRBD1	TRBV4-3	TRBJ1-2	CASSPGTASHYGYTF	TGCGCCAGCAGCCCCGGGACAGCAAGTCACTATGGCTACACCTTC
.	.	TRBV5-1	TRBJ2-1	CASRLESSYNEQFF	TGCGCCAGCAGGCTTGAGAGCTCCTACAATGAGCAGTTCTTC
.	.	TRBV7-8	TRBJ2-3	CASSSGGTDTQYF	TGTGCCAGCAGCTCGGGGGGCACAGATACGCAGTATTTT
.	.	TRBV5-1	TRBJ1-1	CASSFTTPGDGYEAFF	TGCGCCAGCAGCTTTACGACCCCTGGGGACGGATATGAAGCTTTCTTT
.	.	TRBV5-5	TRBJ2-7	CASSLGGKLYEQYF	TGTGCCAGCAGCTTGGGGGGGAAGCTCTACGAGCAGTACTTC
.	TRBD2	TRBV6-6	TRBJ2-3	CASSYLAGRLRDTQYF	TGTGCCAGCAGTTACTTAGCGGGCCGGTTAAGAGATACGCAGTATTTT
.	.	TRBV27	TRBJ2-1	CASSAYNEQFF	TGTGCCAGCAGTGCCTACAATGAGCAGTTCTTC
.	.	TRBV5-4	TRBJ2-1	CASSFQGAHEQFF	TGTGCCAGCAGCTTCCAAGGGGCCCATGAGCAGTTCTTC
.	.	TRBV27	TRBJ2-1	CASSILGDLNEQFF	TGTGCCAGCAGTATCCTCGGGGACCTGAATGAGCAGTTCTTC
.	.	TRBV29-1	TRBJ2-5	CSGQGVQETQYF	TGCAGCGGCCAGGGTGTCCAAGAGACCCAGTACTTC
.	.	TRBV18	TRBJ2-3	CASSLKKQVGGTDTQYF	TGTGCCAGCTCACTAAAAAAACAGGTCGGTGGCACAGATACGCAGTATTTT
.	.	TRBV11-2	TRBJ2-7	CASSLEGGRPYEQYF	TGTGCCAGCAGCTTAGAGGGGGGGCGTCCCTACGAGCAGTACTTC
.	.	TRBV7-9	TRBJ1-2	CASSLAGSYGYTF	TGTGCCAGCAGCTTAGCCGGGTCATATGGCTACACCTTC
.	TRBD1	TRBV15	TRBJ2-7	CATSRVGTARYEQYF	TGTGCCACCAGCAGAGTCGGGACAGCCCGTTACGAGCAGTACTTC
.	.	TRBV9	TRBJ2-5	CASSEGGGVSETQYF	TGTGCCAGCAGCGAGGGAGGAGGAGTGTCGGAGACCCAGTACTTC
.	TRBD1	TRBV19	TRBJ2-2	CATIGTGGTGELFF	TGTGCCACCATCGGGACAGGGGGCACCGGGGAGCTGTTTTTT
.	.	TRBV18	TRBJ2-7	CASSPPTSSYEQYF	TGTGCCAGCTCACCACCAACATCCTCCTACGAGCAGTACTTC
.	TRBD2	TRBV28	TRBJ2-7	CASSLRLGLAASYEQYF	TGTGCCAGCAGTTTAAGACTCGGACTAGCCGCCTCCTACGAGCAGTACTTC
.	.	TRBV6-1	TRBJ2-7	CASSEAEGIEIYEQYF	TGTGCCAGCAGTGAAGCTGAGGGAATCGAAATTTACGAGCAGTACTTC
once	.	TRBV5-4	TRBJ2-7	CASSLDWSYEQYF	TGTGCCAGCAGCTTGGATTGGTCCTACGAGCAGTACTTC
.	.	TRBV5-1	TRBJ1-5	CASSLEAGGQPQHF	TGCGCCAGCAGCTTGGAGGCGGGCGGGCAGCCCCAGCATTTT
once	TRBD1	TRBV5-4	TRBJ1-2	CASSLGSLMQRDRGSGYTF	TGTGCCAGCAGCTTGGGCTCCCTTATGCAACGGGACAGGGGATCCGGCTACACCTTC
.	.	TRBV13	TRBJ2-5	CASSLVGEETQYF	TGTGCCAGCAGCTTAGTAGGGGAAGAGACCCAGTACTTC
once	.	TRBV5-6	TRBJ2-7	CASSWDGTSYEQYF	TGTGCCAGCAGCTGGGACGGGACCTCCTACGAGCAGTACTTC
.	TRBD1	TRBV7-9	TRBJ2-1	CASNGQGTYNEQFF	TGTGCCAGCAACGGACAGGGGACCTACAATGAGCAGTTCTTC
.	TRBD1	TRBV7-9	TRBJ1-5	CASSLTGGANQPQHF	TGTGCCAGCAGCTTAACAGGGGGGGCCAATCAGCCCCAGCATTTT
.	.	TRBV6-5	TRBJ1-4	CASSYSTGGWNEKLFF	TGTGCCAGCAGTTACTCAACGGGGGGTTGGAATGAAAAACTGTTTTTT
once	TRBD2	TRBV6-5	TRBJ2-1	CASSYGGSTYNEQFF	TGTGCCAGCAGTTACGGCGGGAGTACCTACAATGAGCAGTTCTTC
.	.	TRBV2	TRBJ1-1	CASSDRGATEAFF	TGTGCCAGCAGTGACCGGGGTGCCACTGAAGCTTTCTTT
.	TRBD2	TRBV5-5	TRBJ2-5	CASSLAGGRFAETQYF	TGTGCCAGCAGCTTGGCTGGCGGGAGATTCGCGGAGACCCAGTACTTC
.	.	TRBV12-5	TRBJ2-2	CASGLGFGELFF	TGTGCTAGTGGTTTGGGTTTCGGGGAGCTGTTTTTT
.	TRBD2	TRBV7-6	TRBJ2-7	CASSSGGGSSYEQYF	TGTGCCAGCAGCAGCGGGGGCGGGAGCTCCTACGAGCAGTACTTC
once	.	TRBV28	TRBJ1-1	CASSLRGPNTEAFF	TGTGCCAGCAGTTTACGGGGGCCGAACACTGAAGCTTTCTTT
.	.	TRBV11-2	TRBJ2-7	CASSPLVVHEQYF	TGTGCCAGCAGCCCTCTCGTGGTACACGAGCAGTACTTC
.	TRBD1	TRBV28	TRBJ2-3	CASSFRTDRSDAQYF	TGTGCCAGCAGTTTTAGAACGGACAGGTCCGATGCGCAGTATTTT
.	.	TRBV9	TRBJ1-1	CASSVGTGNTEAFF	TGTGCCAGCAGCGTAGGGACGGGGAACACTGAAGCTTTCTTT
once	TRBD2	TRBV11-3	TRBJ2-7	CASSGLAGDEQYF	TGTGCCAGCAGCGGACTAGCGGGAGACGAGCAGTACTTC
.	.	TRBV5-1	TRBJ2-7	CASSLGTDSYEQYF	TGCGCCAGCAGCTTAGGGACGGATTCCTACGAGCAGTACTTC